This T cell receptor beta chain was captured in a study of CD8 T cells in ankylosing spondylitis. Germline CDR1 DFQATT, CDR2 SNEGSKA (reference sequence). V lost 5 bases and J lost 3, with 8 bases in between. This CDR3 region has 11 residues. Researchers built TCR beta libraries using quantitative 5'-RACE with molecular barcodes. MiXCR, run by TCRdb on the 5' RACE reads, gives a single entry per CDR3 protein. The sample lists about 310,000 distinct CDR3 sequences, less than 25% occurring once. Remarks on this clonotype: Its antigen is not known.

Findings and caveats of the study: Certain motif variants had earlier appeared in reactive arthritis synovial fluid and blood. A motif of several highly homologous TCR beta variants was seen as apparently characteristic of ankylosing spondylitis blood.

The source is a female donor with ankylosing spondylitis or in good health (not recorded which). The sample taken for sequencing was blood, either unsorted or a sorted T cell fraction (not recorded which). This rearrangement joins TRBV20-1 to TRBJ2-7, with no clear D. The CDR3, as DNA: TGCAGTGCTCGAAAGAGCTACGAGCAGTACTTC. Protein product: CSARKSYEQYF.